What follows are 21 T cell receptor beta chains derived from one specimen sequenced in a study of T cell responses to AZD1222 COVID-19 vaccine. This table comes from immunoSEQ multiplex PCR, and its TCRdb copy is limited to in-frame clones, with some not included. The sample consists of around 140,000 clones, about nine tenths of them appearing once. The sequencing here drew on peripheral blood, taken 28 days after the second AZD1222 dose. The receptors originated from an adult who received the AZD1222 COVID-19 vaccine.

CDR3 nucleotides: TGCGCCAGCAGCCAAGGTGATGTAGCGGGGGTCTATGGCTACACCTTC. It translates to CASSQGDVAGVYGYTF. V gene TRBV4-1 combines with J gene TRBJ1-2; tentative D call: TRBD1 (5 bases). CDR1 and CDR2 from the germline V gene are MGHRA and YSYEKL. There are 16 residues in the CDR3. The V end lost 1 base, the J end lost 4 bases, and 16 bases lay between the germline ends.

Only a few counts were recorded for this clone. The gene calls are TRBV19 and TRBJ1-1; D is undetermined. The V end was cut by 5 bases, the J end by 6 bases, with 13 bases between. Per the germline V gene, CDR1 is LNHDA and CDR2 is SQIVND (reference sequence). The CDR3 has 13 residues. The DNA for the CDR3 is TGTGCCAGTAGTCGGTTTCCGTGGGCTGAAGCTTTCTTT. Protein: CASSRFPWAEAFF.

The chain is built from TRBV6-5 and TRBJ1-2; D gene ambiguous. Per germline, CDR1 MNHEY and CDR2 SVGAGI. The V end was cut by 10 bases, the J end by 4 bases, with 13 bases between. CDR3 length equals 12 residues. The CDR3 reads CATSGSSYGYTF. CDR3 nucleotides: TGTGCCACCTCGGGGTCCTCCTATGGCTACACCTTC.

The CDR3 spells CASRRDSQNTEAFF. As DNA, the CDR3 is TGTGCCAGCAGGAGGGACAGCCAGAACACTGAAGCTTTCTTT. The chain recombines TRBV9 with TRBJ1-1, with 7 bases fitting TRBD1. The CDR3 is 14 amino acids. The junction had 5 bases not matched to a gene; V was cut back by 5 bases and J by 1 base. Germline assignment: CDR1 SGDLS and CDR2 YYNGEE.

The chain links TRBV5-8 to TRBJ2-7, with 8 bases that match TRBD1. Unmatched junction bases numbered 3, after V lost 0 bases and J lost 13 bases. The CDR3 runs 11 residues. From germline, CDR1 is SGHTS and CDR2 YDEGEE. The CDR3 DNA reads TGTGCCAGCAGCTTGGGCGGGACAGGTTACTTC. It yields the protein CASSLGGTGYF. The full variable domain, completed using reference TRBV5-8 and TRBJ2-7, is EAGVTQSPTHLIKTRGQQATLRCSPISGHTSVYWYQQALGLGLQFLLWYDEGEERNRGNFPPRFSGRQFPNYSSELNVNALELEDSALYLCASSLGGTGYFGPGTRLTVT.

This rearrangement joins TRBV7-3 to TRBJ2-5; D uncertain. The CDR3 extends over 12 amino acids. In germline, CDR1 is SGHTA, CDR2 FQGTGA. The V end lost 1 base, the J end lost 4 bases, and 4 bases lay between the germline ends. This CDR3 reads CASSLIGETQYF. The CDR3 coding sequence is TGTGCCAGCAGCTTAATAGGAGAGACCCAGTACTTC.

The chain recombines TRBV27 with TRBJ1-5, with 7 bases identical to TRBD1. The germline V gene has CDR1 MNHEY and CDR2 SMNVEV (reference sequence). The CDR3 loop spans 13 amino acids. Trimming removed 5 bases from V and 5 bases from J; junction bases left unmatched: 3. The CDR3 spells CASSRTGYQPQHF. The CDR3 nucleotides are TGTGCCAGCAGTCGGACAGGCTATCAGCCCCAGCATTTT.

This clone was observed once. The chain links TRBV6-5 to TRBJ1-1; TRBD1 might be the D (5 bases). Trimming removed 2 bases at V and 4 bases at J, with 14 bases between. Germline loops: CDR1 MNHEY, CDR2 SVGAGI. The CDR3 is 15 amino acids. CDR3 region: CASSYGARVGTEAFF. CDR3 sequence (DNA): TGTGCCAGCAGTTACGGGGCCAGGGTGGGCACTGAAGCTTTCTTT.

The chain couples TRBV24-1 to TRBJ2-5, with 7 bases fitting TRBD1. This CDR3 has 18 amino acids. The germline CDR1 and CDR2 sequences are KGHDR and SFDVKD. J lost 0 bases, V lost 0 bases, and 9 bases had no gene match. CDR3 sequence reads: CATSDLGTALQDQETQYF. CDR3 sequence (DNA): TGTGCCACCAGTGATTTGGGGACAGCTCTCCAAGACCAAGAGACCCAGTACTTC.

The genes are TRBV18 and TRBJ1-5; unclear D gene. Germline CDR1 KGHSH, CDR2 LQKENI. This CDR3 spans 13 amino acids. V was clipped by 6 bases and J by 5 bases, with 11 bases between them. DNA of the CDR3: TGTGCCAGCTCCGAACGGAGGTATCAGCCCCAGCATTTT. Residues: CASSERRYQPQHF.

This clone was seen a handful of times. This chain links TRBV7-9 with TRBJ1-4; 7 bases match TRBD1. Germline V lookup: CDR1 SEHNR, CDR2 FQNEAQ (reference sequence). This CDR3 has 17 amino acids. V lost 5 bases and J lost 7; bases outside the gene matches: 16. The CDR3 protein is CASSPRGPPQVLEKLFF. CDR3 sequence (DNA): TGTGCCAGCAGCCCAAGGGGGCCCCCTCAGGTGCTTGAAAAACTGTTTTTT.

The chain carries TRBV5-1 and TRBJ2-7; 9 nucleotides align to TRBD1. The germline CDR1 and CDR2 sequences are SGHRS and YFSETQ. J was trimmed by 6 bases and V by 4 bases; bases with no gene match: 8. CDR3 length: 14 amino acids. For the CDR3, the DNA is TGCGCCAGCAGCCCGGGACAGGGAGGGGGCGAGCAGTACTTC. Its translation is CASSPGQGGGEQYF.

The chain couples TRBV7-6 to TRBJ1-5, with a possible D match to TRBD1 (5 bases). Trimming shortened V by 1 base and J by 0 bases, and 10 bases separated the two germline ends. The germline CDR1 and CDR2 sequences are SGHVS and FNYEAQ. The CDR3 extends over 16 amino acids. CDR3 loop: CASSLGGDYSNQPQHF. The CDR3 region has the DNA TGTGCCAGCAGCTTAGGGGGCGATTATAGCAATCAGCCCCAGCATTTT.

This chain uses TRBV30 with TRBJ1-1; 10 bases align to TRBD1. Germline V lookup: CDR1 GTSNPN, CDR2 SVGIG (reference sequence). The ends lost 3 bases at V and 1 base at J; junction bases unmatched: 11. This CDR3 is built from 17 residues. CDR3 region: CAWSPPDRGIGNTEAFF. The DNA for the CDR3 is TGTGCCTGGAGCCCCCCGGACAGGGGGATAGGGAACACTGAAGCTTTCTTT.

The chain recombines TRBV6-2 or TRBV6-3 with TRBJ2-3, with unresolved D. The germline gives CDR1 MNHEY, CDR2 SVGEGT. Trimming pared 0 bases from V and 0 bases from J, leaving 10 bases between. The CDR3 is 16 amino acids. CDR3 in DNA: TGTGCCAGCAGTTACTCGTGGGATACTAGCACAGATACGCAGTATTTT. As protein: CASSYSWDTSTDTQYF.

This chain links TRBV11-1 with TRBJ2-1, with no clear D. With 5 bases removed from V and 8 bases from J, the gap between germline ends came to 16 bases. Germline loops: CDR1 SGHAT, CDR2 FQDESV (reference sequence). CDR3 length: 14 amino acids. CDR3 DNA: TGTGCCAGCAGCCCCCAAAAGGCCTCCGATGAGCAGTTCTTC. It is translated as CASSPQKASDEQFF.

The chain joins TRBV4-3 to TRBJ1-5, with D possibly matching TRBD1 (6 bases). Germline loops: CDR1 LGHNA, CDR2 YSLEER. The CDR3 runs to 20 residues. V was cut by 0 bases and J by 4 bases, with 25 bases left in between. The CDR3 here is CASSQDRDPGHRRNNQPQHF. CDR3 coding DNA: TGCGCCAGCAGCCAAGATCGAGACCCGGGACATCGTAGAAATAATCAGCCCCAGCATTTT.

The J gene is TRBJ1-1, the V gene TRBV5-1; D perhaps matches TRBD1 (6 bases). There are 13 residues in the CDR3. The germline V gene encodes CDR1 SGHRS and CDR2 YFSETQ. The V end was cut by 6 bases, the J end by 2 bases, with 11 bases between. The CDR3, as DNA: TGCGCCAGCACCCGGGACACCAACACTGAAGCTTTCTTT. Translated, it gives CASTRDTNTEAFF.

This chain links TRBV2 with TRBJ1-1; D is perhaps TRBD1 (6 bases). The V end lost 5 bases, the J end lost 0 bases, and 7 bases lay between the germline ends. The germline CDR1 and CDR2 sequences are SNHLY and FYNNEI. The CDR3 sequence is 13 residues long. The CDR3 DNA sequence: TGTGCCAGCAGTCAGGGGATGAACACTGAAGCTTTCTTT. Protein product: CASSQGMNTEAFF. Using reference TRBV2 and TRBJ1-1 for the parts outside the CDR3, the full variable domain is EPEVTQTPSHQVTQMGQEVILRCVPISNHLYFYWYRQILGQKVEFLVSFYNNEISEKSEIFDDQFSVERPDGSNFTLKIRSTKLEDSAMYFCASSQGMNTEAFFGQGTRLTVV.

J is TRBJ1-2 and V is TRBV6-1; 9 bases map to TRBD1. This CDR3 has 16 residues. The trim removed 2 bases at V and 4 bases at J, leaving 8 bases unmatched. Per germline, CDR1 MNHNS and CDR2 SASEGT. CDR3 protein: CASSELGQGVSYGYTF. For the CDR3, the DNA is TGTGCCAGCAGTGAATTGGGACAGGGAGTCTCCTATGGCTACACCTTC.

The chain combines TRBV3-1 (or the pseudogene TRBV3-2) with TRBJ2-2; tentatively, D is TRBD2 (6 bases). The CDR3 totals 16 residues. The V end was cut by 4 bases, the J end by 2 bases, with 14 bases between. CDR1 is LGHDT, CDR2 YNNKEL, per germline (reference sequence). CDR3 residues: CASSRSPGLNTGELFF. DNA of the CDR3: TGTGCCAGCAGCCGAAGCCCGGGACTCAACACCGGGGAGCTGTTTTTT.